This T cell receptor beta chain was documented in a study of blood T cell repertoires in COVID-19. About the research overall: From the United States, Italy and Spain came samples of acute and convalescent COVID-19.

Germline values: CDR1 SGHVS, CDR2 FQNEAQ. This CDR3 is built from 17 residues. Losses at the gene ends were 5 bases for V and 0 bases for J; bases not matched to a gene: 10. In the study's own analysis: Counts of nucleated cells, estimated from reference gene primer amplification, were obtained. The assay was immunoSEQ multiplex PCR, and TCRdb's table has in-frame clones only and misses some. That table is the source of V, J and clone size, and D and trimming were worked out from the DNA. The sample includes about 230,000 clones, 85% to 90% of them seen just once. Seattle patient enrollment occurred during active infection, with longitudinal follow-up thereafter.

The V gene is TRBV7-8, the J gene TRBJ1-1, with 9 bases matching TRBD1. The clonotype comes from a man aged 45-60 years with COVID-19, enrolled during active disease. The sample consisted of peripheral blood. CDR3 loop: CASSPRTGATMNTEAFF. DNA of the CDR3: TGTGCCAGCAGCCCACGGACAGGGGCTACCATGAACACTGAAGCTTTCTTT.